The entry below describes one T cell receptor (beta chain). Its target is unknown. This record comes from a study of shared clonotypes between healthy human individuals. Study details: A donor's plate count was three for CD4 naive and three for CD4 memory; CD8 naive had two and CD8 memory one. Study-level results: All-four-donor shared clonotypes had higher generation probabilities than non-shared clonotypes did. Of the naive CD4 clonotypes, roughly 5.2% were shared across a handful of donors.

The table came from immunoSEQ multiplex PCR; TCRdb's copy has only in-frame clones and leaves some out. The data show fewer than 400,000 clones, with over 65% seen just once and 10% to 13% held by the top ten. CDR1 and CDR2 (germline): LNHNV, YYDKDF (reference sequence). CDR3 length equals 15 residues. With V trimmed by 5 bases and J by 6 bases, 8 bases remained unmatched. The sequence was collected from a man in his thirties or forties in good health. Material: memory CD4+ T cells sorted from blood. Subset reported: CD45RA-negative fraction. The chain couples TRBV15 to TRBJ2-1, with 9 nucleotides matching TRBD2. CDR3 nucleotide sequence: TGTGCCACCAGCTTTCCTAGCGGGAAAGTCAATGAGCAGTTCTTC. Its translation: CATSFPSGKVNEQFF.